One sample yielded the 15 T cell receptor beta chains listed below, sequenced in a study of blood T cell repertoires in COVID-19. TCRdb's copy holds only in-frame clones and misses some; the assay was immunoSEQ multiplex PCR. The sample has 180,000 or so clones; around four fifths are singletons. Material: PBMCs or T cells enriched from blood (not recorded which). All receptors come from a woman in her fifties or sixties in a cohort exposed to, infected with or recovered from COVID-19 (not recorded which).

Remarks on this clone: One base away lies a much larger clone, so this may be a sequencing read error. This chain connects TRBV6-2 or TRBV6-3 to TRBJ1-1; maybe TRBD1 (6 bases). Germline CDR1 reads MNHEY; CDR2 reads SVGEGT. The CDR3 loop spans 13 amino acids. CDR3 loop: CTSSQPTRGEAFF. Written as DNA, the CDR3 is TGTACCAGCAGTCAACCAACTAGGGGGGAAGCTTTCTTT.

The chain links TRBV9 to TRBJ1-3; D possibly corresponds to TRBD1 (5 bases). The CDR3 sequence is 16 residues long. Per the germline V gene, CDR1 is SGDLS and CDR2 is YYNGEE. V was clipped by 0 bases and J by 2 bases, with 12 bases between them. The CDR3 DNA reads as TGTGCCAGCAGCGTAGGCCCGGGGGGACCTGGAAACACCATATATTTT. Translation gives CASSVGPGGPGNTIYF.

This chain joins TRBV2 and TRBJ1-5, with TRBD1 identical over 8 bases. The CDR3 runs to 19 residues. V shed 1 base and J 0 bases; nucleotides not matched to a gene: 11. From germline, CDR1 is SNHLY and CDR2 FYNNEI. CDR3 bases: TGTGCCAGCAGTGAAGTCGACAGGGGAAGGGCGGATAGCAATCAGCCCCAGCATTTT. It is translated as CASSEVDRGRADSNQPQHF. Full variable domain (rest looked up from reference TRBV2 and TRBJ1-5): EPEVTQTPSHQVTQMGQEVILRCVPISNHLYFYWYRQILGQKVEFLVSFYNNEISEKSEIFDDQFSVERPDGSNFTLKIRSTKLEDSAMYFCASSEVDRGRADSNQPQHFGDGTRLSIL.

This chain connects TRBV19 to TRBJ1-1; the D is unclear. Trimming shortened V by 4 bases and J by 5 bases, and 11 bases separated the two germline ends. This CDR3 has 13 amino acids. Germline V CDR1 and CDR2: LNHDA, SQIVND (reference sequence). The CDR3 here is CASSTPSGTEAFF. CDR3 in DNA: TGTGCCAGTAGTACCCCCTCAGGAACTGAAGCTTTCTTT.

As to this clone: A read error may produce the germline difference seen at one junction end. The chain carries TRBV7-7 and TRBJ2-2; 8 positions agree with TRBD2. The germline V gene encodes CDR1 SSHAT and CDR2 FNYEAQ (reference sequence). The CDR3 spans 16 residues. In DNA form, the CDR3 reads TGTGCTAGCAGCCGGACACCGGGAGCGGGGGCCGGGGAGCTGTTTTTT. Its protein is CASSRTPGAGAGELFF.

This chain uses TRBV27 with TRBJ2-7, with 7 bases aligning to TRBD1. This CDR3 is built from 18 residues. Germline loops: CDR1 MNHEY, CDR2 SMNVEV (reference sequence). The trim removed 4 bases at V and 6 bases at J, leaving 21 bases unmatched. The DNA for the CDR3 is TGTGCCAGCAGTTCAAAGCCCCCCCAGGCGACAGGGTTTCGCGAGCAGTACTTC. Encoded protein: CASSSKPPQATGFREQYF.

The rearrangement uses TRBV7-9 and TRBJ2-1, with TRBD2 matching 7 bases. CDR1 SEHNR and CDR2 FQNEAQ come from the germline V gene (reference sequence). V dropped 1 base and J dropped 5; count of bases not matched to a gene: 8. The CDR3 sequence is 16 residues long. Written as DNA, the CDR3 is TGTGCCAGCAGCTTAGGACGCGGGGGACTGAACAATGAGCAGTTCTTC. This codes for CASSLGRGGLNNEQFF.

This clone has a handful of counts. The chain's CDR3 is CASSVVFGDSLYF. The CDR3 region has the DNA TGTGCCAGCAGCGTAGTGTTTGGGGACAGCCTGTACTTC. This sequence joins TRBV9 and TRBJ2-7; 7 nucleotides align to TRBD1. Per the germline V gene, CDR1 is SGDLS and CDR2 is YYNGEE. The CDR3 is 13 residues long. V was pared by 0 bases and J by 12 bases, with 9 bases of the junction left unmatched.

The J gene is TRBJ1-1, the V gene TRBV11-2; no definite D call. The CDR3 has 13 amino acids. The germline V gene has CDR1 SGHAT and CDR2 FQNNGV. V lost 1 base, J lost 1 base, and 4 bases lay in between. The CDR3 nucleotides read TGTGCCAGCAGCTTAGGACAGAACACTGAAGCTTTCTTT. Its translation is CASSLGQNTEAFF.

This rearrangement joins TRBV24-1 to TRBJ2-3; 8 bases fit TRBD2. The CDR3 loop spans 16 amino acids. CDR1 KGHDR and CDR2 SFDVKD come from the germline V gene. V dropped 1 base and J dropped 2; count of bases not matched to a gene: 4. Here the CDR3 reads CATSDFTSGATDTQYF. The CDR3 DNA reads as TGTGCCACCAGTGATTTTACTAGCGGAGCCACAGATACGCAGTATTTT.

A few counts support this clone. CDR3 sequence: CASSPRQGGAGELFF. CDR3 DNA sequence: TGTGCCAGCAGCCCCCGACAGGGTGGGGCCGGGGAGCTGTTTTTT. This chain links TRBV3-1 (or the pseudogene TRBV3-2) with TRBJ2-2; 7 bases align to TRBD1. The V segment lost 4 bases and the J segment 6 bases; nucleotides outside the gene matches: 8. Germline V gene lookup returns CDR1 LGHDT and CDR2 YNNKEL (reference sequence). CDR3 size: 15 residues.

The chain has TRBV19 and TRBJ2-5; D remains unclear. Germline values: CDR1 LNHDA, CDR2 SQIVND (reference sequence). The CDR3 contains 14 residues. With 6 bases removed from V and 5 bases from J, the gap between germline ends came to 16 bases. The CDR3 protein is CASRKSIDMETQYF. CDR3 nucleotide sequence: TGTGCCAGTAGGAAGTCTATAGATATGGAGACCCAGTACTTC.

The rearrangement links TRBV7-8 to TRBJ2-2, with a possible D match to TRBD2 (5 bases). V lost 4 bases, J lost 2 bases, and 14 bases lay in between. Germline CDR1 SGHVS, CDR2 FQNEAQ. This CDR3 is built from 16 residues. CDR3 residues: CASSSHSRENTGELFF. CDR3 sequence (DNA): TGTGCCAGCAGCTCTCATTCCCGGGAAAACACCGGGGAGCTGTTTTTT.

The chain has TRBV18 and TRBJ2-7; D gene ambiguous. Germline V gene lookup returns CDR1 KGHSH and CDR2 LQKENI. V gave up 5 bases and J gave up 3 bases, with 17 bases separating them. The CDR3 has 15 amino acids. The CDR3 DNA sequence: TGTGCCAGCTCAAGCTCACCTTCCAGGAACTACGAGCAGTACTTC. This encodes CASSSSPSRNYEQYF.

The chain recombines TRBV29-1 with TRBJ1-2; possible D gene TRBD1, 5 bases. Looked up from germline, CDR1 is SQVTM and CDR2 is ANQGSEA. This CDR3 has 14 residues. Between the trimmed V and J ends, which lost 5 bases and 2 bases, there was a span of 15 bases. In DNA form, the CDR3 reads TGCAGCGTTCCCGCCCAGGGTGGGAACTATGGCTACACCTTC. It codes for CSVPAQGGNYGYTF. Supplemented by reference TRBV29-1 and TRBJ1-2, the full variable domain reads SAVISQKPSRDICQRGTSLTIQCQVDSQVTMMFWYRQQPGQSLTLIATANQGSEATYESGFVIDKFPISRPNLTFSTLTVSNMSPEDSSIYLCSVPAQGGNYGYTFGSGTRLTVV.